The 2 T cell receptor beta chains listed next were all sequenced from one sample in a study of tumor-infiltrating lymphocytes in primary liver carcinoma. A constant-region primer served to make TCR beta cDNA from roughly 500 ng total RNA. Amplification in three nested multiplex PCR rounds with slightly modified ARM-PCR gave rise to TCR beta libraries. Amplification in the first two PCR rounds was performed using TRBV1-TRBV30 forward primers and a C-beta reverse primer for 10 cycles each. TCRdb called the multiplex PCR reads again in MiXCR, with one record for every CDR3 protein. The top ten clones hold 12% to 15% of a sample with around 71,000 distinct CDR3 sequences, 70% to 75% of them seen once. It was from roughly 20-30 mg of unsorted bulk tissue that RNA and DNA were co-extracted. Sequenced input: liver tumor tissue from sampling region 4. Sample subset: tumor region T4, right-lateral pole. Receptors were obtained from a woman aged 55 to 70 with primary liver carcinoma and hepatitis B virus infection.

With regard to this clonotype: A read error may be the cause here, since a much bigger clone is one base away. This rearrangement joins TRBV30 to TRBJ1-1; D is perhaps TRBD1 (5 bases). The CDR3 length is 13 residues. Trimming took off 4 bases at V and 4 bases at J, with 13 bases between the two ends. Germline-derived CDR1 and CDR2 are GTSNPN and SVGIG (reference sequence). The CDR3 loop is CAWITRGVTEAFF. As DNA, the CDR3 is TGTGCCTGGATAACAAGGGGAGTCACTGAAGCTTTCTTT.

This clonotype was detected many times. The V and J genes are TRBV6-5 and TRBJ1-2; weak D call: TRBD1 (5 bases). Germline values: CDR1 MNHEY, CDR2 SVGAGI. The CDR3 sequence is 17 residues long. Trimming left V 7 bases short and J 5 bases short, with 26 bases between. CDR3 DNA sequence: TGTGCCAGCAAAACATGGGGGAGTAGGGCATCGGGGTATGGCTACACCTTC. Translation gives CASKTWGSRASGYGYTF.